This section outlines one TCR beta chain sequence together with its context. Specified time point: baseline pretreatment blood. Documented treatment: 15 Gy SBRT to primary tumor, nephrectomy 4 weeks later. Sequenced by immunoSEQ multiplex PCR; TCRdb stores in-frame clones only, minus some. The sample contains roughly 150,000 clones, less than 90% of which appear only once. The source of the sample is a study of radiation and T cells in renal cell carcinoma. The CDR3 length is 14 residues. V lost 4 bases and J 2 bases, leaving 9 bases between the germline ends. The germline V gene has CDR1 KGHSH and CDR2 LQKENI.

This receptor was identified in a woman in her 70s with renal cell carcinoma. The sequencing here drew on blood, taken from a patient whose treatment included radiotherapy and nephrectomy. The chain uses TRBV18 and TRBJ2-1; D possibly corresponds to TRBD1 (6 bases). CDR3 nucleotides: TGTGCCAGCTCACATCAGGGGACCTACAATGAGCAGTTCTTC. It encodes CASSHQGTYNEQFF.